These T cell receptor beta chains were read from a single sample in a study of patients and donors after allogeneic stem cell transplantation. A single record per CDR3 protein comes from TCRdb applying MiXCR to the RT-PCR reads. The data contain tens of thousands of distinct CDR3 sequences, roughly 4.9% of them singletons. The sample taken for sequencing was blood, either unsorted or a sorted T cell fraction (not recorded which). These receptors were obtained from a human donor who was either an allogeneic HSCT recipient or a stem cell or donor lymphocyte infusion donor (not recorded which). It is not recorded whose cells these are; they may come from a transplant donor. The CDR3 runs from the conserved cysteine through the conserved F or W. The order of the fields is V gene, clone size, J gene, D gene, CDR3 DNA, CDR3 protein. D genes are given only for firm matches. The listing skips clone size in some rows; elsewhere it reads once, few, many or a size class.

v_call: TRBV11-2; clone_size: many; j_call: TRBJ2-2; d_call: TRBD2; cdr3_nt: TGTGCCAGCAGCTTAGTCGCTAGCGGGAGTTATACCGGGGAGCTGTTTTTT; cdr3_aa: CASSLVASGSYTGELFF
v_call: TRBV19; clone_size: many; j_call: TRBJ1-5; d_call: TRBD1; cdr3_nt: TGTGCCAGTAGTATAGCGGACAGGGGGACGAGCAATCAGCCCCAGCATTTT; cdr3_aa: CASSIADRGTSNQPQHF
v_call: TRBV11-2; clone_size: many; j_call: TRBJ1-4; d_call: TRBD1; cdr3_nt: TGTGCCAGCAGCTTAGGACAGGGGGGCGCAACTAATGAAAAACTGTTTTTT; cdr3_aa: CASSLGQGGATNEKLFF
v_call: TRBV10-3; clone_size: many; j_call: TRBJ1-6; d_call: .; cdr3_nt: TGTGCCATCAGTGTGGGGGTCTCCTATAATTCACCCCTCCACTTT; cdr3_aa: CAISVGVSYNSPLHF
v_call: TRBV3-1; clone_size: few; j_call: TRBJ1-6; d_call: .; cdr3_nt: TGTGCCAGCAGCCAAGGGCCGACACATTCACCCCTCCACTTT; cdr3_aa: CASSQGPTHSPLHF
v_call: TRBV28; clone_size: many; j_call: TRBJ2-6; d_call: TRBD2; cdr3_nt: TGTGCCAGCAGCCCCGGACTAGCGGGAGAACGGCGCGTCCTGACTTTC; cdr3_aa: CASSPGLAGERRVLTF
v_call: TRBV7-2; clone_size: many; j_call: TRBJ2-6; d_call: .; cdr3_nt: TGTGCCAGCAGCCTGTATAGGGCCAACGTCCTGACTTTC; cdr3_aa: CASSLYRANVLTF
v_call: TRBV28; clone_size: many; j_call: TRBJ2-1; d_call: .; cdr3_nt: TGTGCCAGCAGTTTATCCATCCCAGGAACGCAGTTCTTC; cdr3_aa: CASSLSIPGTQFF
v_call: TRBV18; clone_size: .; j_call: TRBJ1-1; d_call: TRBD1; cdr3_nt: TGTGCCAGCTCTCCTCGGACAGGGGAGAACACTGAAGCTTTCTTT; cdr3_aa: CASSPRTGENTEAFF
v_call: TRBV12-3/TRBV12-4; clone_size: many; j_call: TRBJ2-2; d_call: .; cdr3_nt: TGTGCCAGCAGTTTCCCCACGGGGGCCGGGGAGCTGTTTTTT; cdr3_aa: CASSFPTGAGELFF
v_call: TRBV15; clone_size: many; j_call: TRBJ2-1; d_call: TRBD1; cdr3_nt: TGTGCCACCAGCAGTCCCCAAGGGACAGGGGGGTTCTTC; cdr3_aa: CATSSPQGTGGFF
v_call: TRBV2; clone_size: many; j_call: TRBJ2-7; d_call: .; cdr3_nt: TGTGCCAGCAGTGAATCAGCGGGACACTGGGAGCAGTACTTC; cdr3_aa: CASSESAGHWEQYF
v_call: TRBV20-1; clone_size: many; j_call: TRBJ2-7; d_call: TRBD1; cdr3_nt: TGCAGTGCTAGAGATGGGCAGGGGGCGGCCGAGCAGTACTTC; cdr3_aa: CSARDGQGAAEQYF
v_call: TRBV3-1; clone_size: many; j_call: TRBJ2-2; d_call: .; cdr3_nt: TGTGCCAGCAGCCAAGGACAGACGGGCGGGGAGCTGTTTTTT; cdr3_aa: CASSQGQTGGELFF
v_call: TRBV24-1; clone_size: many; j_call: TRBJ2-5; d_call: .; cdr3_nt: TGTGCCACCAGTGATTCGGGGCATGCAGGGTCTCAAGAGACCCAGTACTTC; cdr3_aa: CATSDSGHAGSQETQYF
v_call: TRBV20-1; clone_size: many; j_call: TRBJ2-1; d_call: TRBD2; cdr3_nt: TGCAGTGCCCGCAGCGGGAGCCTAGTTTTCTTC; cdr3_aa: CSARSGSLVFF
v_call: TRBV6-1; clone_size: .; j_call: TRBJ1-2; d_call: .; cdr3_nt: TGTGCCAGCAGAGCGGCCGGGGGGATAGAATATGGCTACACCTTC; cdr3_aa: CASRAAGGIEYGYTF
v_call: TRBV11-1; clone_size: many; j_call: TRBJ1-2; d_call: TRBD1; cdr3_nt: TGTGCCAGCAGCGGACAGGGGGCGAGTGATGGCTACACCTTC; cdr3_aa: CASSGQGASDGYTF
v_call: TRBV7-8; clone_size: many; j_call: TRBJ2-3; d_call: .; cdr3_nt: TGTGCCAGCAGCTTAACTTCCCCCTTCAAGGGGAGACCAGATACGCAGTATTTT; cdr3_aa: CASSLTSPFKGRPDTQYF
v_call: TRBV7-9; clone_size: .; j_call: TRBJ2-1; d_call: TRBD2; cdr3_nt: TGTGCCAGCAGCTTAGCGCGGCTAGCGGGAGGGCTCGATGAGCAGTTCTTC; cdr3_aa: CASSLARLAGGLDEQFF
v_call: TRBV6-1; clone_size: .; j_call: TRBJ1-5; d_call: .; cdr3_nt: TGTGCCAGCCTAACCCGGGGGGGGGGTCAGCCCCAGCATTTT; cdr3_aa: CASLTRGGGQPQHF
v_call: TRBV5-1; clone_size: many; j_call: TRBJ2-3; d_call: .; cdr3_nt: TGCGCCAGCCGGAGGGGACAGAGCACAGATACGCAGTATTTT; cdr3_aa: CASRRGQSTDTQYF
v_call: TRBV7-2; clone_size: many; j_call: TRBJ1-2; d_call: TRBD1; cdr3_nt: TGTGCCAGCAGCATGGACAGGGGCAGCTATGGCTACACCTTC; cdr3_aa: CASSMDRGSYGYTF
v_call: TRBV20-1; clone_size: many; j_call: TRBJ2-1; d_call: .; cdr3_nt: TGCAGTGCCTCGTCGTGGGACGAGCAGTTCTTC; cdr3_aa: CSASSWDEQFF
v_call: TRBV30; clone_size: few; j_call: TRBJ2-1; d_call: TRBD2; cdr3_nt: TGTGCCTGGAGTCCCAGGACTAGCGGGAGCACCTCACGGGGTGAGCAGTTCTTC; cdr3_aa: CAWSPRTSGSTSRGEQFF
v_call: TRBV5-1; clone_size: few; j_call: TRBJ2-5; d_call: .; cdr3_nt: TGCGCCAGCAGCTCAACAGGGTCAGGGGAGACCCAGTACTTC; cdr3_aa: CASSSTGSGETQYF
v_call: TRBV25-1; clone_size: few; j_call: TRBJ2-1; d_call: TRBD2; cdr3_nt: TGTGCCAGCAGTGATGAATCGCGGGAGGGCCATTACACCCAAAATGAGCAGTTCTTC; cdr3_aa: CASSDESREGHYTQNEQFF
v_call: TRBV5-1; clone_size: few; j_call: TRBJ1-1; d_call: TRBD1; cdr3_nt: TGCGCCAGCAGCTCGCAGGGGGCGCGAGGGGGGGCTGAAGCTTTCTTT; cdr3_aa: CASSSQGARGGAEAFF
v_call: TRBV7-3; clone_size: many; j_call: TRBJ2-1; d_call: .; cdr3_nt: TGTGCCAGCAGCTTAACTGCTGGGCCCGATGAGCAGTTCTTC; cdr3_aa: CASSLTAGPDEQFF
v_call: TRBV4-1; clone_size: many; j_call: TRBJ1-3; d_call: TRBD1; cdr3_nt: TGCGCCAGCAGCCAACCAATACAGGGGCGAAGAAACACCATATATTTT; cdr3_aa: CASSQPIQGRRNTIYF
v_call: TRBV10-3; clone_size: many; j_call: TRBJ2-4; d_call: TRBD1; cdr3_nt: TGTGCCATCAGTGATTCGAAACAGGGGGACATTCAGTACTTC; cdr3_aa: CAISDSKQGDIQYF
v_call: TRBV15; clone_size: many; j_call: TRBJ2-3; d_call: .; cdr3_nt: TGTGCCACCAGCAGAGCAGGAGATACGCAGTATTTT; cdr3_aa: CATSRAGDTQYF
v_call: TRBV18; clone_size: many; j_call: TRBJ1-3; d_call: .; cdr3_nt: TGTGCCAGCTCACCCGTCAGTGGGTACTCTGGAAACACCATATATTTT; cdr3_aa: CASSPVSGYSGNTIYF
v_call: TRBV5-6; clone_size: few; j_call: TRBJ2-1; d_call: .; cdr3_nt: TGTGCCAGCAGCTTGTATGGCTCCTACAATGAGCAGTTCTTC; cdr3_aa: CASSLYGSYNEQFF
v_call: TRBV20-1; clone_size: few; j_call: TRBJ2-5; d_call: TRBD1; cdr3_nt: TGCAGTGCGGAAAGGACAGGGACAGAGACCCAGTACTTC; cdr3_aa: CSAERTGTETQYF
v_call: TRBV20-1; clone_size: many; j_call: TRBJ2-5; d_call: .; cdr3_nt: TGCAGTGCTCTAACCTTGTACCAAGAGACCCAGTACTTC; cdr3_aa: CSALTLYQETQYF
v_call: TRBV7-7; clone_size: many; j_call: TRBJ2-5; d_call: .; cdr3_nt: TGTGCTAGCAGCTTCGAGGGGGGGACCCAGTACTTC; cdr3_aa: CASSFEGGTQYF
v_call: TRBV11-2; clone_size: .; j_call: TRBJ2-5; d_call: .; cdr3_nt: TGTGCCAGCAGCGCAATTAAGGGGCCGCAGACCCAGTACTTC; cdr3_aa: CASSAIKGPQTQYF
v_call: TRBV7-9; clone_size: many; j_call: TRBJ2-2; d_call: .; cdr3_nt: TGTGCCAGCAGCCTGGACTATACCGGGGAGCTGTTTTTT; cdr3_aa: CASSLDYTGELFF
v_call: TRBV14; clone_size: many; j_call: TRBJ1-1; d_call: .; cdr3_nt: TGTGCCAGCAGCGGTACTTTCAGGGGCACTGAAGCTTTCTTT; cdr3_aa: CASSGTFRGTEAFF